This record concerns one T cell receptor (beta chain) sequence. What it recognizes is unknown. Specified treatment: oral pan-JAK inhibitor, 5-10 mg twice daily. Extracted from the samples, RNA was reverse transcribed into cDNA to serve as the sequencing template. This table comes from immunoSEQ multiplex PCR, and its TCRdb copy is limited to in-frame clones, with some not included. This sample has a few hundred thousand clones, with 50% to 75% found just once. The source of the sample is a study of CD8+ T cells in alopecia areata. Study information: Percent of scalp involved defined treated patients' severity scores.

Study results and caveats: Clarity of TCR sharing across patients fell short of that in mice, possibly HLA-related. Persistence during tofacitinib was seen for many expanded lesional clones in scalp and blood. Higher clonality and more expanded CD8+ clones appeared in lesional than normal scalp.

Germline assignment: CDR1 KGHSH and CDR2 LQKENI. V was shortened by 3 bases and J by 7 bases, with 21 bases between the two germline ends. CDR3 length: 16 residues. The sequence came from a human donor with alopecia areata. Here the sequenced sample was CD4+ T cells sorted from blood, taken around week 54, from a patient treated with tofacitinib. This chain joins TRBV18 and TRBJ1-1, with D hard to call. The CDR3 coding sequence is TGTGCCAGCTCACCTAAGCAGGCCTCTCGTTATGGTGAAGCTTTCTTT. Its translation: CASSPKQASRYGEAFF. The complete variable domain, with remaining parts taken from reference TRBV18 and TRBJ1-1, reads NAGVMQNPRHLVRRRGQEARLRCSPMKGHSHVYWYRQLPEEGLKFMVYLQKENIIDESGMPKERFSAEFPKEGPSILRIQQVVRGDSAAYFCASSPKQASRYGEAFFGQGTRLTVV.